Listed here are 30 T cell receptor beta chains from one sample, sequenced in a study of cytomegalovirus exposure and HLA in healthy donors. Using immunoSEQ multiplex PCR, the repertoire was profiled, and TCRdb retains in-frame clones only, with some absent. Among 150,000 to 200,000 clones, roughly 89% were seen once, and the ten largest hold roughly 1.4%. Sequencing input: PBMCs. Receptors originate from a woman younger than 45 in good health and CMV-seronegative.

The gene calls are TRBV6-5 and TRBJ1-5; 9 nucleotides line up with TRBD1. After removal of 2 bases from V and 3 bases from J, the junction contained 2 bases not matched to a gene. The CDR3 consists of 15 residues. Germline values: CDR1 MNHEY, CDR2 SVGAGI. The CDR3 bases are TGTGCCAGCAGTTACCGGACAGGGGACAATCAGCCCCAGCATTTT. Protein: CASSYRTGDNQPQHF.

V is TRBV7-9 and J is TRBJ2-2, with a tentative D call TRBD2 (7 bases). CDR1 SEHNR and CDR2 FQNEAQ come from the germline V gene (reference sequence). The CDR3 is made up of 16 amino acids. V lost 5 bases and J lost 5, with 18 bases in between. CDR3 DNA: TGTGCCAGCAGCGGTACCGAGGGGGGGCCAACCGGGGAGCTGTTTTTT. As protein: CASSGTEGGPTGELFF.

The chain is built from TRBV7-8 and TRBJ1-6, with 10 bases identical to TRBD1. V shed 1 base, J shed 7 bases, and the junction held 7 bases outside the gene matches. Germline V gene lookup returns CDR1 SGHVS and CDR2 FQNEAQ. There are 17 residues in the CDR3. CDR3 DNA: TGTGCCAGCAGCTTAGGCGGGACAGGGGCTCGCAATTCACCCCTCCACTTT. It translates to CASSLGGTGARNSPLHF.

This sequence joins TRBV7-8 and TRBJ1-1; no definite D call. In germline, CDR1 is SGHVS, CDR2 FQNEAQ. Trimming took off 5 bases at V and 6 bases at J, with 13 bases between the two ends. The CDR3 is made up of 13 amino acids. CDR3 DNA sequence: TGTGCCAGCAGCCTAGGTGCGGGCCCTGAAGCTTTCTTT. Its protein is CASSLGAGPEAFF. Filled out from reference TRBV7-8 and TRBJ1-1, the complete variable domain reads GAGVSQSPRYKVAKRGQDVALRCDPISGHVSLFWYQQALGQGPEFLTYFQNEAQLDKSGLPSDRFFAERPEGSVSTLKIQRTQQEDSAVYLCASSLGAGPEAFFGQGTRLTVV.

V is TRBV2 and J is TRBJ2-5; 7 positions match TRBD2. The trim removed 5 bases at V and 5 bases at J, leaving 8 bases unmatched. The CDR3 runs 14 residues. From germline, CDR1 is SNHLY and CDR2 FYNNEI. For the CDR3, the DNA is TGTGCCAGCAGTATCACTAGCGCGACTGAGACCCAGTACTTC. Amino acids: CASSITSATETQYF.

V usage is TRBV4-3 and J usage is TRBJ2-7; the match to TRBD1 covers 10 bases. CDR1 is LGHNA, CDR2 YSLEER, per germline. This CDR3 spans 15 amino acids. V was clipped by 1 base and J by 2 bases; unmatched bases: 2. CDR3 in DNA: TGCGCCAGCAGCCAAGCTGGGACAGGGGCCTACGAGCAGTACTTC. As protein: CASSQAGTGAYEQYF.

The genes are TRBV7-7 and TRBJ2-3; 7 bases agree with TRBD2. The CDR3 totals 15 residues. Per the germline V gene, CDR1 is SSHAT and CDR2 is FNYEAQ (reference sequence). J lost 3 bases, V lost 1 base, and 4 bases had no gene match. The chain's CDR3 is CASSLGVGGTDTQYF. Written as DNA, the CDR3 is TGTGCCAGCAGCTTAGGGGTGGGGGGGACAGATACGCAGTATTTT.

This sequence joins TRBV4-3 and TRBJ1-4; TRBD1 matches 10 bases. The V and J ends lost 0 bases and 5 bases, in that order; junction bases with no gene match: 6. CDR3 length: 17 amino acids. CDR1 is LGHNA and CDR2 is YSLEER in the germline V gene. CDR3 coding DNA: TGCGCCAGCAGCCAAGATATCGGGGGACAGGGGAATGAAAAACTGTTTTTT. This codes for CASSQDIGGQGNEKLFF.

The V call is TRBV7-8, the J call TRBJ1-2; a weak D match, TRBD1 (5 bases). The CDR3 runs 14 residues. The ends were cut back, 5 bases at V and 2 bases at J, with 12 bases in the middle. Per germline, CDR1 SGHVS and CDR2 FQNEAQ. CDR3 DNA: TGTGCCAGCAGCGCCAAACAGGAGAACTATGGCTACACCTTC. Its protein product is CASSAKQENYGYTF.

V and J are TRBV6-5 and TRBJ2-7; D unclear. Germline V lookup: CDR1 MNHEY, CDR2 SVGAGI. The CDR3 contains 11 residues. V gave up 0 bases and J gave up 7 bases, with 4 bases separating them. The CDR3 bases are TGTGCCAGCAGTTACTCCAGGGAGCAGTACTTC. Its translation is CASSYSREQYF.

The chain carries TRBV23-1 and TRBJ1-2; possibly TRBD1 for D (5 bases). TRBV23-1 is an ORF; its function is uncertain. With 4 bases removed from V and 10 bases from J, the gap between germline ends came to 31 bases. The CDR3 is made up of 18 amino acids. In nucleotides, the CDR3 is TGCGCCAGCAGTCCATGGTCTGGACAAACCCGCCTTACTATGGCCTACACCTTC. Its protein product is CASSPWSGQTRLTMAYTF.

This clone is a singleton in its sample. V and J are TRBV18 and TRBJ2-7; tentatively, D is TRBD1 (5 bases). CDR3 size: 16 residues. Trimming cost V 1 base and J 1 base, with 14 bases left between them. Germline assignment: CDR1 KGHSH and CDR2 LQKENI. CDR3 region: CASSPLPGSTSYEQYF. For the CDR3, the DNA is TGTGCCAGCTCACCACTCCCAGGGTCCACTTCCTACGAGCAGTACTTC.

This chain uses TRBV5-4 with TRBJ2-5; D remains ambiguous. This CDR3 spans 14 amino acids. CDR1 and CDR2 from the germline V gene are SGHNT and YYREEE (reference sequence). V was pared by 4 bases and J by 5 bases, with 15 bases between. CDR3 amino acids: CASSQDKWSETQYF. CDR3 nucleotides: TGTGCCAGCAGCCAAGACAAGTGGTCCGAGACCCAGTACTTC.

CDR3 residues: CASSLRTGDEKLFF. The CDR3 DNA follows: TGTGCCAGCAGCTTAAGGACAGGGGATGAAAAACTGTTTTTT. This chain uses TRBV7-9 with TRBJ1-4; 9 bases are a match to TRBD1. CDR3 length: 14 residues. Germline V gives CDR1 SEHNR, CDR2 FQNEAQ (reference sequence). V gave up 2 bases and J gave up 6 bases; unmatched junction bases: 1.

This rearrangement joins TRBV4-2 to TRBJ1-5; the D gene is possibly TRBD1 (6 bases). CDR1 is LGHNA and CDR2 is YNFKEQ in the germline V gene. CDR3 size: 15 residues. The V and J ends lost 2 bases and 4 bases respectively, with 12 bases between them. Here the CDR3 reads CASSQSDRVNQPQHF. CDR3 DNA: TGTGCCAGCAGCCAATCGGACAGAGTTAATCAGCCCCAGCATTTT.

J is TRBJ2-2 and V is TRBV19; TRBD2 matches 12 bases. V shed 6 bases, J shed 4 bases, and the junction held 6 bases outside the gene matches. In germline, CDR1 is LNHDA, CDR2 SQIVND (reference sequence). This CDR3 has 16 residues. CDR3 amino acids: CASRRTSGGPTGELFF. CDR3 sequence (DNA): TGTGCCAGTAGAAGAACTAGCGGGGGGCCCACCGGGGAGCTGTTTTTT.

This clone was found a few times. V and J are TRBV10-1 and TRBJ1-6, with 8 bases fitting TRBD1. Trimming removed 11 bases from V and 10 bases from J; junction bases left unmatched: 7. The CDR3 runs 12 residues. Per germline, CDR1 WNHNN and CDR2 SYGVQD (reference sequence). CDR3 loop: CAGTGKWSPLHF. The CDR3 nucleotides read TGCGCCGGGACAGGAAAGTGGTCACCCCTCCACTTT.

The rearrangement links TRBV6-6 to TRBJ1-3, with a weak D call TRBD1 (5 bases). The CDR3 extends over 14 amino acids. Trimming took 0 bases from V and 4 from J, leaving 7 bases between them. Germline lookup yields CDR1 MNHNY and CDR2 SVGAGI (reference sequence). The CDR3 spells CASSYSPGGNTIYF. In DNA, the CDR3 is TGTGCCAGCAGTTACTCCCCAGGGGGAAACACCATATATTTT.

As DNA, the CDR3 is TGTGCCAGCAGCGGGACAGGGGTAGGGTACGAGCAGTACTTC. This sequence encodes CASSGTGVGYEQYF. V usage is TRBV27 and J usage is TRBJ2-7; 10 bases align to TRBD1. This CDR3 is built from 14 residues. From germline, CDR1 is MNHEY and CDR2 SMNVEV (reference sequence). J was trimmed by 4 bases and V by 6 bases; bases with no gene match: 6.

The chain has TRBV12-5 and TRBJ1-6; weak D call: TRBD1 (5 bases). The CDR3 sequence is 19 residues long. In germline, CDR1 is LGHNT, CDR2 FRNRAP. V dropped 5 bases and J dropped 0 bases, with 20 bases sitting between them. The CDR3 DNA reads as TGTGCTAGTGGTGGCCGATTACAGGTGACCAGCTCCTATAATTCACCCCTCCACTTT. Residues: CASGGRLQVTSSYNSPLHF. Looking up the rest from reference TRBV12-5 and TRBJ1-6 gives the full variable domain: DARVTQTPRHKVTEMGQEVTMRCQPILGHNTVFWYRQTMMQGLELLAYFRNRAPLDDSGMPKDRFSAEMPDATLATLKIQPSEPRDSAVYFCASGGRLQVTSSYNSPLHFGNGTRLTVT.

The CDR3 DNA is TGTGCCAGCACGCGAGACAGGGAATATCAGCCCCAGCATTTT. Translated, it gives CASTRDREYQPQHF. The chain joins TRBV6-1 to TRBJ1-5; 7 nucleotides agree with TRBD1. The trim removed 7 bases at V and 5 bases at J, leaving 8 bases unmatched. The CDR3 has 14 residues. The germline V gene has CDR1 MNHNS and CDR2 SASEGT.

J is TRBJ2-7 and V is TRBV6-1; 10 bases agree with TRBD1. The V and J ends lost 8 bases and 0 bases, in that order; junction bases with no gene match: 7. CDR1 and CDR2 (germline): MNHNS, SASEGT. The CDR3 length is 15 residues. This CDR3 reads CASDKDRGGSYEQYF. CDR3 coding DNA: TGTGCCAGCGATAAGGACAGGGGGGGCTCCTACGAGCAGTACTTC.

V gene TRBV2 combines with J gene TRBJ1-1, with D hard to call. Trimming pared 8 bases from V and 6 bases from J, leaving 16 bases between. This CDR3 has 13 amino acids. Germline V gene sequence: CDR1 SNHLY, CDR2 FYNNEI. CDR3 residues: CASHPAGIPEAFF. DNA for the CDR3: TGTGCCAGCCACCCCGCAGGCATACCTGAAGCTTTCTTT.

The chain joins TRBV7-9 to TRBJ2-5; 8 bases fit TRBD1. The CDR3 has 18 residues. Germline CDR1 reads SEHNR; CDR2 reads FQNEAQ (reference sequence). The trim removed 3 bases at V and 0 bases at J, leaving 12 bases unmatched. CDR3 nucleotide sequence: TGTGCCAGCAGCTTGGGCGAAAGGACAGGGAAAAACCAAGAGACCCAGTACTTC. Translation: CASSLGERTGKNQETQYF.

The gene calls are TRBV7-9 and TRBJ2-3; 9 bases match TRBD2. Germline CDR1 and CDR2: SEHNR and FQNEAQ (reference sequence). The V segment lost 4 bases and the J segment 5 bases; nucleotides outside the gene matches: 10. The CDR3 runs 16 residues. The CDR3 nucleotides read TGTGCCAGCAGCTCCATGCCGGGACTAGCAAAAGATACGCAGTATTTT. It is translated as CASSSMPGLAKDTQYF.

This clone came up once. CDR3 sequence: CASRRGRLYEQYF. The DNA of the CDR3 is TGTGCCAGCAGGCGGGGGCGCCTCTACGAGCAGTACTTC. This chain connects TRBV27 to TRBJ2-7, with D maybe TRBD2 (7 bases). V shed 6 bases and J shed 3 bases, with 12 bases lying between them. The CDR3 is 13 residues long. Germline V gene sequence: CDR1 MNHEY, CDR2 SMNVEV (reference sequence).

This chain joins TRBV9 and TRBJ2-3; D not certain. This CDR3 contains 13 residues. Germline V gene sequence: CDR1 SGDLS, CDR2 YYNGEE. The V gene lost 3 bases and the J gene lost 2 bases, with 7 bases spanning the gap. CDR3 sequence: CASSGAATDTQYF. The CDR3, as DNA: TGTGCCAGCAGCGGGGCAGCCACAGATACGCAGTATTTT.

The CDR3 region has the DNA TGTGCCTGGAGTTCTAGCGGGGGGGCCAGCTACGAGCAGTACTTC. Its protein is CAWSSSGGASYEQYF. The chain has TRBV30 and TRBJ2-7, with 12 bases lining up with TRBD2. This CDR3 has 15 amino acids. With V trimmed by 2 bases and J by 3 bases, 5 bases remained unmatched. Germline V gene lookup returns CDR1 GTSNPN and CDR2 SVGIG (reference sequence).

This clone was seen a few times. The chain recombines TRBV6-1 with TRBJ2-1; 7 bases match TRBD2. The junction had 0 bases not matched to a gene; V was cut back by 1 base and J by 0 bases. The CDR3 totals 15 residues. Germline loops: CDR1 MNHNS, CDR2 SASEGT. The CDR3 loop is CASSEGGGSYNEQFF. CDR3 nucleotide sequence: TGTGCCAGCAGTGAAGGCGGGGGCTCCTACAATGAGCAGTTCTTC.

This clone came up a few times. The chain has TRBV18 and TRBJ1-6; TRBD1 agrees at 10 bases. The J segment lost 9 bases and the V segment lost 3 bases, leaving 5 bases of the junction unmatched. Per germline, CDR1 KGHSH and CDR2 LQKENI. This CDR3 comprises 15 residues. CDR3 nucleotides: TGTGCCAGCTCACCTTTAGACAGGGGGCTTTCACCCCTCCACTTT. It translates to CASSPLDRGLSPLHF.